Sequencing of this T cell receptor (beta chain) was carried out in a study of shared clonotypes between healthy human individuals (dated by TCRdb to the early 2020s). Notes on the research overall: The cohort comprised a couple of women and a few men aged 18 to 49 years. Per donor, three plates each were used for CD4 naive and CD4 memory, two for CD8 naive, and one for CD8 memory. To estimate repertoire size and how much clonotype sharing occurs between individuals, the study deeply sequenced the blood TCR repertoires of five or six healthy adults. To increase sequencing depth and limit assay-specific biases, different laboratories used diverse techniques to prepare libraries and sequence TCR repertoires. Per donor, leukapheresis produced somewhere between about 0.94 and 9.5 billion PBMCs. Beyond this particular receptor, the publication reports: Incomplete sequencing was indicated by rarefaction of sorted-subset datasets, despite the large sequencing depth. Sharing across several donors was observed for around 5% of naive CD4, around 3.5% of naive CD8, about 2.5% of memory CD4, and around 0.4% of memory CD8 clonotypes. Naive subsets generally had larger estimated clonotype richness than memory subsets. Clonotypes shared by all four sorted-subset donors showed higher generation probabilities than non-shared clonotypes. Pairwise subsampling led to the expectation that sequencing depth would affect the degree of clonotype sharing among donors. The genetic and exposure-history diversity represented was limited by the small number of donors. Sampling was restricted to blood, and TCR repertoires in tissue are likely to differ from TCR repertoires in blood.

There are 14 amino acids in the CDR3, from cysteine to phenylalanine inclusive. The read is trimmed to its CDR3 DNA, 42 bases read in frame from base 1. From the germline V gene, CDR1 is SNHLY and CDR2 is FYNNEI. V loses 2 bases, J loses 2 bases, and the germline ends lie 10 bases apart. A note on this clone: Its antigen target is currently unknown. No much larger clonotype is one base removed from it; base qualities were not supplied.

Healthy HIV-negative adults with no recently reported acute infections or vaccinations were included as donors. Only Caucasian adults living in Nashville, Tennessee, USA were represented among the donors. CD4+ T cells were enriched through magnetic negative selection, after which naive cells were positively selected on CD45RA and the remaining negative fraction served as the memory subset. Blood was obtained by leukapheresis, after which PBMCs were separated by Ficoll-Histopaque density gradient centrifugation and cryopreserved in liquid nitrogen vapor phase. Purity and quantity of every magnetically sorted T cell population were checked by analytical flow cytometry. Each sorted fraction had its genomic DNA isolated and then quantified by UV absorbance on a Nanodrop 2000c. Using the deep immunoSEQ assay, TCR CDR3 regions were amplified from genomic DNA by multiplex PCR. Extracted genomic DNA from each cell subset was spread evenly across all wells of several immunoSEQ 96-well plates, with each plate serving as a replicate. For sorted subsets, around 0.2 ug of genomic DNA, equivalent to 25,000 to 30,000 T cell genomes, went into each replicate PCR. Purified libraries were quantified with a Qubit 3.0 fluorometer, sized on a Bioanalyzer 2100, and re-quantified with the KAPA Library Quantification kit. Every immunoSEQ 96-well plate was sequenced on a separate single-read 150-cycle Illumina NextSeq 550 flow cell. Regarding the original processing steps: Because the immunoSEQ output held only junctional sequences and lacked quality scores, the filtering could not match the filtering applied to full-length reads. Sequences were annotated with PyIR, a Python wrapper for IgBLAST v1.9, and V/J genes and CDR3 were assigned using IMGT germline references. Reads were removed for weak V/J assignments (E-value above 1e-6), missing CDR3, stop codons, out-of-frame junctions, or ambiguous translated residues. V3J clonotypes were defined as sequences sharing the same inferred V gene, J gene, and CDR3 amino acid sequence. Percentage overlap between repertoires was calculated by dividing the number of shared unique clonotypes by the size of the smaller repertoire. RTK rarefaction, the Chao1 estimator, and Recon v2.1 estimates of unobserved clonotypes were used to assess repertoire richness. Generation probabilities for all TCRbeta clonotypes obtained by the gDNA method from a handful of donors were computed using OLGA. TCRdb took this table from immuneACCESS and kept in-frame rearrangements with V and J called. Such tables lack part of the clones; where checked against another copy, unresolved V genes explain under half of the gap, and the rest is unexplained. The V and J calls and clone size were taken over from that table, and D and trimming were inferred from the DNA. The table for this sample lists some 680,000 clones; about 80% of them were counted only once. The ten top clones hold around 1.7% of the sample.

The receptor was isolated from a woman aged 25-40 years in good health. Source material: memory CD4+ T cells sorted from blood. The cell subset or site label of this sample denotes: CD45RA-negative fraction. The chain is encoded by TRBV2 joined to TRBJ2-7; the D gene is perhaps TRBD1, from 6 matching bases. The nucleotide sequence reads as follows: TGTGCCAGCAGTGAACAGGGGCGGACCTACGAGCAGTACTTC. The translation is CASSEQGRTYEQYF.